This T cell receptor (beta chain) was captured by sequencing in a study of regulatory T cells in long-lasting Graves disease. The CDR3 length is 15 residues. V was pared by 3 bases and J by 7 bases, with 15 bases between. Germline-derived CDR1 and CDR2 are LGHNA and YNFKEQ. This clonotype was seen more than once but under ten times. Indicated time point: newly diagnosed GD, antithyroid drugs for less than 3 months. Researchers made the TCR library from RNA that was extracted from PBMCs. The authors built TCR beta libraries using iRepertoire HTBI primers and Arm-PCR of CDR3 regions. In the original processing: Identification across samples found more than 55 TRBV and approximately 15 TRBJ segments. TCRdb ran MiXCR on the multiplex PCR reads and lists one entry per CDR3 protein. None of the V and J calls come from the authors' own analysis; TCRdb made them. The sample yields hundreds of thousands of distinct CDR3 sequences, 15% to 20% seen once.

This sample also belongs to another study, concerning T cells in Graves' hyperthyroidism and ophthalmopathy. As reported in that work: During a first-round RT-PCR of the TCR CDR3, the HTBI primer set was used.

The rearrangement uses TRBV4-2 and TRBJ1-4, with D possibly being TRBD1 (6 bases). The sequences come from peripheral blood mononuclear cells (PBMCs), collected at new diagnosis, from a patient treated with antithyroid drugs. The clonotype was recovered from a woman under 40 with Graves disease. As DNA, the CDR3 is TGTGCCAGCAGCCAGCTGACAGGCGGCACTGAAAAACTGTTTTTT. Translating gives CASSQLTGGTEKLFF.